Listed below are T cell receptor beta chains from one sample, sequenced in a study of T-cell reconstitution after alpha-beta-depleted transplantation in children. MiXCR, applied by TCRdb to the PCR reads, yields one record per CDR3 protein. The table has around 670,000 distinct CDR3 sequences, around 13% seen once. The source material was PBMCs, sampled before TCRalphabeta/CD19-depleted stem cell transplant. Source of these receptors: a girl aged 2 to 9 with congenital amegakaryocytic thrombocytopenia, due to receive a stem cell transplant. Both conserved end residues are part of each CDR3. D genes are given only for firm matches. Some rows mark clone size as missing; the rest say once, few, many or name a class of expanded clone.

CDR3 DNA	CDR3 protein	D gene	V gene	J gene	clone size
TGCGCCAGCAGCCAAGACCCGGGGAAAGCCTACGAGCAGTACTTC	CASSQDPGKAYEQYF	.	TRBV4-1	TRBJ2-7	.
TGTGCCATCAGTGTCTCCGGACAGAAGAACACTGAAGCTTTCTTT	CAISVSGQKNTEAFF	.	TRBV10-3	TRBJ1-1	many
TGTGCCAGCAGCTTGACTATCTTTACAGGGGGCGGACAGCCCCAGCATTTT	CASSLTIFTGGGQPQHF	TRBD1	TRBV5-5	TRBJ1-5	few
TGTGCCAGCATCCCTACTGACAGGGGGCGTATTGCTTTCTTT	CASIPTDRGRIAFF	TRBD1	TRBV6-1	TRBJ1-1	.
TGCAGTGCTAGAGATTCGGAAGACGTGGACGATGAGCAGTTCTTC	CSARDSEDVDDEQFF	.	TRBV20-1	TRBJ2-1	many
TGCAGTGCTAGGGTGTTTTTGGACCACTACGAGCAGTACTTC	CSARVFLDHYEQYF	.	TRBV20-1	TRBJ2-7	many
TGCAGCGTTGAAGATTTTGGGGAAAAACTGTTTTTT	CSVEDFGEKLFF	.	TRBV29-1	TRBJ1-4	many
TGCGCCAGCAGCCAATTGCCTAGCGGGACCGGGGAGCTGTTTTTT	CASSQLPSGTGELFF	TRBD2	TRBV4-1	TRBJ2-2	.
TGTGCCAGCAGCGTCGGACAGGGGGGCCCTGGGGAGCAGTACTTC	CASSVGQGGPGEQYF	TRBD1	TRBV7-6	TRBJ2-7	many
TGTGCCAGCAGCTTATTTATTCGAGATGAGCAGTTCTTC	CASSLFIRDEQFF	.	TRBV7-6	TRBJ2-1	many